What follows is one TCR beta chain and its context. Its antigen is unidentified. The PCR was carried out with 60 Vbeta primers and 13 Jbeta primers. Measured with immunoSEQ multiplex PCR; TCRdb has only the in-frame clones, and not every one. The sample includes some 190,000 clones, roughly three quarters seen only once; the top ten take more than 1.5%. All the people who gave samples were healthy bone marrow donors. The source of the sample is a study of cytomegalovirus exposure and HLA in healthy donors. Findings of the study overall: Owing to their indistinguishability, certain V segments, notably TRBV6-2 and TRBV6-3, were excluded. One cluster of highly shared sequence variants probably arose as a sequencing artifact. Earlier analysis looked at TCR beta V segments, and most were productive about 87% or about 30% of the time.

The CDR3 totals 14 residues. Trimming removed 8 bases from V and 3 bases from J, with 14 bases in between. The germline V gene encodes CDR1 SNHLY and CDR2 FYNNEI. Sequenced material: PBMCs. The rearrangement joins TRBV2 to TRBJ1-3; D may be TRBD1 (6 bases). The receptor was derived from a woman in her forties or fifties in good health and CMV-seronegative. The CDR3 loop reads CASLQGVVGNTIYF. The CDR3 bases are TGTGCCAGCTTACAGGGTGTAGTTGGAAACACCATATATTTT. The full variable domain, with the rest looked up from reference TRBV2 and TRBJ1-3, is EPEVTQTPSHQVTQMGQEVILRCVPISNHLYFYWYRQILGQKVEFLVSFYNNEISEKSEIFDDQFSVERPDGSNFTLKIRSTKLEDSAMYFCASLQGVVGNTIYFGEGSWLTVV.